This T cell receptor (beta chain) was recovered during a study of vaccination effects on CD4 cells after COVID-19. On the study more broadly: Samples that were drawn after vaccination came a median of 72 days after the second dose.

Germline CDR1 reads PRHDT; CDR2 reads FYEKMQ (reference sequence). The CDR3 runs to 13 residues. Trimming removed 4 bases from V and 11 bases from J, with 17 bases in between. In the ViraFEST assay, antigen-specific CD4+ clonotypes were identified by expansion after peptide-pool stimulation. The culture ran for roughly ten days before CD4+ T cells were isolated. The person had PCR-confirmed SARS-CoV-2 infection between March and December 2020. All participants had two doses of either the BNT162b2 or mRNA-1273 vaccine. Every well housed two million PBMC, which grew in culture alongside around 10 IU/ml IL-2 and around 9.4 ug/ml peptides. Sequenced by immunoSEQ multiplex PCR; TCRdb stores in-frame clones only, minus some. The table includes some 15,000 clones, roughly 78% detected once. Concerning this clone: Its cognate antigen is unknown.

This rearrangement joins TRBV13 to TRBJ1-1, with D unresolved. This sample comprised CD4+ T cells from PBMCs cultured with HCoV-NL63 spike peptides, obtained after COVID-19 vaccination. The origin of this receptor is a human donor who had a prior SARS-CoV-2 infection. The CDR3 DNA reads as TGTGCCAGCAGCTATCCTGGAATATCGTGGGCTTTCTTT. It yields the protein CASSYPGISWAFF.